Listed below are T cell receptor beta chains from one sample, sequenced in a study of shared clonotypes between healthy human individuals. Assay: immunoSEQ multiplex PCR; the TCRdb copy retains only in-frame clones and omits some. The sample includes roughly 2 million clones, approximately 94% of them seen just once. Sequenced material: naive CD8+ T cells sorted from blood. These receptors all stem from a man younger than 30 in good health. The CDR3 runs from the conserved cysteine through the conserved F or W. A D gene is named only where the DNA matches it firmly. Size tells how often a clone was seen (once, few, many) or the class of an expanded clone, and some rows leave it out.

- | TRBJ1-2 | TRBV27 | TRBD1 | CASSLTAQGETLSYGYTF | TGTGCCAGCAGTTTAACGGCACAGGGGGAGACCCTTAGCTATGGCTACACCTTC
- | TRBJ2-1 | TRBV5-1 | TRBD1 | CASRPTGGDEQFF | TGCGCCAGCAGGCCGACAGGGGGCGATGAGCAGTTCTTC
- | TRBJ2-5 | TRBV13 | TRBD2 | CASSLGDGLAGQETQYF | TGTGCCAGCAGCTTAGGCGACGGACTAGCGGGACAAGAGACCCAGTACTTC
- | TRBJ2-5 | TRBV5-6 | TRBD2 | CASSFSLGGEETQYF | TGTGCCAGCAGCTTTAGCCTGGGAGGGGAAGAGACCCAGTACTTC
- | TRBJ2-7 | TRBV9 | TRBD2 | CASSQGLADYEQYF | TGTGCCAGCAGCCAGGGACTAGCGGACTACGAGCAGTACTTC
- | TRBJ2-1 | TRBV7-9 | - | CASSLSASNEQFF | TGTGCCAGCAGCTTATCGGCCAGCAATGAGCAGTTCTTC
- | TRBJ2-7 | TRBV30 | - | CAWSNLYEQYF | TGTGCCTGGAGTAATCTGTACGAGCAGTACTTC
- | TRBJ2-7 | TRBV9 | - | CASSVGQISYEQYF | TGTGCCAGCAGCGTAGGACAGATCTCCTACGAGCAGTACTTC
- | TRBJ1-1 | TRBV7-8 | TRBD1 | CASSPQGGVGTEAFF | TGTGCCAGCAGCCCCCAGGGGGGGGTGGGTACTGAAGCTTTCTTT
- | TRBJ2-7 | TRBV30 | - | CAWSTLVDYEQYF | TGTGCCTGGAGTACTCTTGTGGACTACGAGCAGTACTTC
- | TRBJ2-1 | TRBV9 | - | CASSPPGPGNEQFF | TGTGCCAGCAGCCCTCCGGGTCCAGGTAATGAGCAGTTCTTC
once | TRBJ2-2 | TRBV5-1 | - | CASSWGNHNTGELFF | TGCGCCAGCAGCTGGGGTAATCATAACACCGGGGAGCTGTTTTTT
once | TRBJ1-2 | TRBV19 | - | CASTGFREGANYGYTF | TGTGCCAGTACCGGTTTCAGGGAGGGAGCTAACTATGGCTACACCTTC
- | TRBJ2-2 | TRBV13 | - | CASSPGDTGELFF | TGTGCCAGCAGCCCCGGCGACACCGGGGAGCTGTTTTTT
- | TRBJ2-1 | TRBV9 | - | CASSVEQSLYNEQFF | TGTGCCAGCAGCGTAGAACAGAGTCTCTACAATGAGCAGTTCTTC
once | TRBJ1-4 | TRBV7-9 | - | CASSLGRGDEKLFF | TGTGCCAGCAGCTTAGGCAGGGGAGATGAAAAACTGTTTTTT
- | TRBJ2-3 | TRBV7-8 | TRBD2 | CASSWNLLAGGTDTQYF | TGTGCCAGCAGCTGGAACCTACTAGCGGGGGGTACAGATACGCAGTATTTT
- | TRBJ2-2 | TRBV27 | TRBD2 | CASRPGTSGDIANTGELFF | TGTGCCAGCAGGCCCGGGACTAGCGGGGACATCGCGAACACCGGGGAGCTGTTTTTT
- | TRBJ2-7 | TRBV13 | - | CASSSGQLYEQYF | TGTGCCAGCAGTAGTGGACAGCTCTACGAGCAGTACTTC
- | TRBJ2-3 | TRBV2 | TRBD2 | CASSDTASGAITDTQYF | TGTGCCAGCAGTGATACGGCTAGCGGAGCCATCACAGATACGCAGTATTTT
- | TRBJ2-1 | TRBV11-2 | - | CASSLDRLEQFF | TGTGCCAGCAGCTTAGACAGGCTTGAGCAGTTCTTC
- | TRBJ1-1 | TRBV2 | - | CASTGRGNTEAFF | TGTGCCAGCACTGGCAGGGGGAACACTGAAGCTTTCTTT
- | TRBJ1-5 | TRBV5-4 | - | CASMPGAYNQPQHF | TGTGCCAGCATGCCCGGGGCCTACAATCAGCCCCAGCATTTT
- | TRBJ2-7 | TRBV6-5 | - | CASSDGGGEQYF | TGTGCCAGCAGCGACGGAGGGGGAGAGCAGTACTTC